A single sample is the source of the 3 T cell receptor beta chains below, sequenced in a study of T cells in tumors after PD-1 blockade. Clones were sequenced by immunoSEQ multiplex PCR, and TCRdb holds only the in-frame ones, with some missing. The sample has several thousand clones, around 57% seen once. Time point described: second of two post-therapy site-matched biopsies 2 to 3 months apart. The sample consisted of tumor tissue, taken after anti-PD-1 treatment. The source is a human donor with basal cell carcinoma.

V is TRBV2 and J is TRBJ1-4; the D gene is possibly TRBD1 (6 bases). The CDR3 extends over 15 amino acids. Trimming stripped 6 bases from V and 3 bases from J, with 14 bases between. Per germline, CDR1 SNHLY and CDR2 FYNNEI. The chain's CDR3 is CASSSTGISNEKLFF. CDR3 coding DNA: TGTGCCAGCAGCTCCACAGGGATTTCTAATGAAAAACTGTTTTTT.

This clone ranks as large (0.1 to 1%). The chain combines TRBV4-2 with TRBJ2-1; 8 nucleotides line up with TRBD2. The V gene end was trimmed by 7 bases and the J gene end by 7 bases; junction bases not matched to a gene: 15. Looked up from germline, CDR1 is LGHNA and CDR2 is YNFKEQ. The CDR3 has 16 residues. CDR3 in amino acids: CASKAEGGGRFNEQFF. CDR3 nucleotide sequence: TGTGCCAGCAAGGCCGAAGGCGGGGGGCGTTTTAATGAGCAGTTCTTC.

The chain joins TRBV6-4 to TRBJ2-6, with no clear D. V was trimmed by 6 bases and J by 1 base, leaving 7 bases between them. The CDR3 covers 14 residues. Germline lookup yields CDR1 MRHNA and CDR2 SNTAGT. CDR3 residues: CASSDRSGANVLTF. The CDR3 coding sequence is TGTGCCAGCAGCGACCGGTCTGGGGCCAACGTCCTGACTTTC.